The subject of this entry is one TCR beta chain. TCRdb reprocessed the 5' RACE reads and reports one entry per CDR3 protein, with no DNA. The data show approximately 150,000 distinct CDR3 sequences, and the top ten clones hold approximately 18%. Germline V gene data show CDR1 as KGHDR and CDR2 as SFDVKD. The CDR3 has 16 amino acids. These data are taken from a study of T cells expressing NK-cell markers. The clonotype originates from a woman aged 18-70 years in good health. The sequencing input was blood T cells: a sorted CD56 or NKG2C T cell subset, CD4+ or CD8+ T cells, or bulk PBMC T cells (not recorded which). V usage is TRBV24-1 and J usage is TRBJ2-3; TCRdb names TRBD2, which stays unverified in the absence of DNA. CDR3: CATSDVSGSTGDTQYF.